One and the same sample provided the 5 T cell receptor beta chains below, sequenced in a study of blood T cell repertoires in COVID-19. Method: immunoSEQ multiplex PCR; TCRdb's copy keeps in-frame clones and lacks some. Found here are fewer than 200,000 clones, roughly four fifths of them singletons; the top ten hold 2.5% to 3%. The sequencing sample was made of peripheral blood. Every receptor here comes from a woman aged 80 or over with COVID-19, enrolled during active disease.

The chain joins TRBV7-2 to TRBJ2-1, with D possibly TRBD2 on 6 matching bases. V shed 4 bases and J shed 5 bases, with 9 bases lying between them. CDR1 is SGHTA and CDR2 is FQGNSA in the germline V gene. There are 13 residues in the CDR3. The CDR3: CASSSGGDNEQFF. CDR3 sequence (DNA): TGTGCCAGCAGCTCAGGAGGGGACAATGAGCAGTTCTTC.

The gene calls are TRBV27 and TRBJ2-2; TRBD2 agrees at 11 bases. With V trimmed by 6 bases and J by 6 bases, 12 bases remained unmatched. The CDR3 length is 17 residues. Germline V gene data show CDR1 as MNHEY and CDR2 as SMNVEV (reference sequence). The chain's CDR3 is CASRPLAGVHTAGELFF. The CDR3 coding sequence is TGTGCCAGCAGGCCACTAGCGGGAGTCCACACGGCCGGGGAGCTGTTTTTT.

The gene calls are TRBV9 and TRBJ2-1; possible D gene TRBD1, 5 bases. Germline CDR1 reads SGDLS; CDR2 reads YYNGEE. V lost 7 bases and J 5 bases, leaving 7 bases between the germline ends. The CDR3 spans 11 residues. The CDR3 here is CASQGDNEQFF. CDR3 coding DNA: TGTGCCAGCCAGGGCGACAATGAGCAGTTCTTC. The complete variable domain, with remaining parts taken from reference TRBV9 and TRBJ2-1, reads DSGVTQTPKHLITATGQRVTLRCSPRSGDLSVYWYQQSLDQGLQFLIQYYNGEERAKGNILERFSAQQFPDLHSELNLSSLELGDSALYFCASQGDNEQFFGPGTRLTVL.

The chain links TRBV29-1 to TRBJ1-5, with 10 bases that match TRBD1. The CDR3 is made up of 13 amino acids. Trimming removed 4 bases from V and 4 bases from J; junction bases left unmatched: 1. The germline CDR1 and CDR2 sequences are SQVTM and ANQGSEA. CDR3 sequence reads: CSVVDRGNQPQHF. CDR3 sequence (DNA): TGCAGCGTTGTGGACAGGGGGAATCAGCCCCAGCATTTT.

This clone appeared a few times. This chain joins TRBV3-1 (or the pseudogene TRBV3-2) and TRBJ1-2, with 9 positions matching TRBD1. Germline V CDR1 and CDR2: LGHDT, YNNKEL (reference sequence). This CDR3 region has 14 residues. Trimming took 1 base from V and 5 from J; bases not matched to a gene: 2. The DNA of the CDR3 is TGTGCCAGCAGCCAAGGGGGGACAGGGTATGGCTACACCTTC. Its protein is CASSQGGTGYGYTF.